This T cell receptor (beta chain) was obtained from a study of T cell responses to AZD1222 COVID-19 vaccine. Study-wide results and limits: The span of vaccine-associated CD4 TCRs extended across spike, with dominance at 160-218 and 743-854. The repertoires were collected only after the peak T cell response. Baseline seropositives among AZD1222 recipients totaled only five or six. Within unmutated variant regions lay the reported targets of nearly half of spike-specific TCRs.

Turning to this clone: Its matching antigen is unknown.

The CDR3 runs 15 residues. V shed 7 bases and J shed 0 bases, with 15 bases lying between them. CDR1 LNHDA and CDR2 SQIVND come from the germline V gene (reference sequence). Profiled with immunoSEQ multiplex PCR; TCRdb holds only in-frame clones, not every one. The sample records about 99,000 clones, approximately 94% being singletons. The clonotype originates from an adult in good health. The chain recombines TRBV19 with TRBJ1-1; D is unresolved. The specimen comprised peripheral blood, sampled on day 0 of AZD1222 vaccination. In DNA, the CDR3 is TGTGCCAGTACCCTACGCCGGGCCATGAACACTGAAGCTTTCTTT. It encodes CASTLRRAMNTEAFF.